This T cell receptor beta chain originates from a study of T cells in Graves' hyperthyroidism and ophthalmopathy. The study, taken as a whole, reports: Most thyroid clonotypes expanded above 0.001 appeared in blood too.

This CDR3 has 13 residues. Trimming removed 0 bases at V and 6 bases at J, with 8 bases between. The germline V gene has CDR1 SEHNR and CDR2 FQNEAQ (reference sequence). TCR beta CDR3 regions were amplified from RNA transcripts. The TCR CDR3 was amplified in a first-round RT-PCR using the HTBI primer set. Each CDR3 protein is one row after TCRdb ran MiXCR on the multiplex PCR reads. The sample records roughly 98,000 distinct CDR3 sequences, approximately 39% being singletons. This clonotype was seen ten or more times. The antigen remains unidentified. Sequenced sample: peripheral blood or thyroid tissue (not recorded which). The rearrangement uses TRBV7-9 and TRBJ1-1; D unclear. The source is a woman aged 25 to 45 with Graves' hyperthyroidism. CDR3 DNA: TGTGCCAGCAGCTTAGCGCTGAGTGCTGAAGCTTTCTTT. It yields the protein CASSLALSAEAFF.